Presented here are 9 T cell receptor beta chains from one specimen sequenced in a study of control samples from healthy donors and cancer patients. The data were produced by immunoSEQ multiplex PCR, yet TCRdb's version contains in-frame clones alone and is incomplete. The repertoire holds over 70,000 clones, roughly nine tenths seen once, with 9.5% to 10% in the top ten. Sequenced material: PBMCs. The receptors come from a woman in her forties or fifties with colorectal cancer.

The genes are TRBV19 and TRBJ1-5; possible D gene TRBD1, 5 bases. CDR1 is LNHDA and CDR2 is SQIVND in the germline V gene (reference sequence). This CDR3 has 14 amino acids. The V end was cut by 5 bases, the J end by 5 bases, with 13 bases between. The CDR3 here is CASSPRTLHQPQHF. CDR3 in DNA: TGTGCCAGTAGTCCTAGGACACTCCATCAGCCCCAGCATTTT.

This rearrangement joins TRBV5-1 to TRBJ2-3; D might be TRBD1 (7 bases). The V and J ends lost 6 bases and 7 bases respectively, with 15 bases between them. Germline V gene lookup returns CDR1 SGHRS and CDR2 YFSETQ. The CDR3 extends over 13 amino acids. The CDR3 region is CASNGQEGHTQYF. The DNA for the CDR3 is TGCGCCAGCAACGGACAGGAGGGACATACGCAGTATTTT.

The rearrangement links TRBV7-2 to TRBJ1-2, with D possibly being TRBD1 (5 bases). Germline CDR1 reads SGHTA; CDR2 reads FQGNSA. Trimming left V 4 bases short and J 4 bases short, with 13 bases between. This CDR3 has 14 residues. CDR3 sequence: CASSSGGNRYGYTF. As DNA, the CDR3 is TGTGCCAGCAGCTCGGGGGGAAACCGCTATGGCTACACCTTC.

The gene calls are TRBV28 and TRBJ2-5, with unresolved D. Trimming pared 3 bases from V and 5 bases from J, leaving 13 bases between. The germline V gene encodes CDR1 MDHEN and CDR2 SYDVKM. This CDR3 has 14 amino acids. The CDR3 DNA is TGTGCCAGCAGTTTTACGGCTGGGGTCGAGACCCAGTACTTC. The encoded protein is CASSFTAGVETQYF.

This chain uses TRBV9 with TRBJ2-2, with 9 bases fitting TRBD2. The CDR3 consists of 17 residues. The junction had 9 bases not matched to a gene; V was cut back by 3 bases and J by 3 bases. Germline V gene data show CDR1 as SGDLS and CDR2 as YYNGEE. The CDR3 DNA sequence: TGTGCCAGCAGCGCCCCCGGGACTAGCATCGACACCGGGGAGCTGTTTTTT. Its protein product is CASSAPGTSIDTGELFF.

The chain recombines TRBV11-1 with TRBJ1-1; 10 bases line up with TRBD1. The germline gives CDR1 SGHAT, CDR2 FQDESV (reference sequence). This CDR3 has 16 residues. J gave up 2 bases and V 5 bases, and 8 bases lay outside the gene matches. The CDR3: CASSRRQGARNTEAFF. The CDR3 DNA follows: TGTGCCAGCAGCAGAAGACAGGGGGCCAGAAACACTGAAGCTTTCTTT.

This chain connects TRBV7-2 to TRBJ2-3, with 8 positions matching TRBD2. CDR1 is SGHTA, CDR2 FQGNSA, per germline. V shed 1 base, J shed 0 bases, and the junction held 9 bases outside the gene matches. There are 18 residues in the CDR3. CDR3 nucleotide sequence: TGTGCCAGCAGCTTAGAGCGGACGCGGGGGGCCAGCACAGATACGCAGTATTTT. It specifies CASSLERTRGASTDTQYF.

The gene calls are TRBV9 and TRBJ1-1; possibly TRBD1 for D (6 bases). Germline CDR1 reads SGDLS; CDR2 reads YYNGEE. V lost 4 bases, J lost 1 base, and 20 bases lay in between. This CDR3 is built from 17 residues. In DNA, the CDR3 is TGTGCCAGCAGCCCCCGGGGGGGCTACTCAACGAACACTGAAGCTTTCTTT. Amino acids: CASSPRGGYSTNTEAFF.

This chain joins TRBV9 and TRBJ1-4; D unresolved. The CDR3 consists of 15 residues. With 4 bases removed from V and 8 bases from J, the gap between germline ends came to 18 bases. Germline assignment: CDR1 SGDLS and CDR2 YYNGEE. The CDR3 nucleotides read TGTGCCAGCAGCCCACGGTGGGGTCAAGAAGAAAAACTGTTTTTT. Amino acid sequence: CASSPRWGQEEKLFF.